These 27 T cell receptor beta chains share one sample of origin, sequenced in a study of memory CD4+ T cells and cytomegalovirus serostatus. Measured with immunoSEQ multiplex PCR; TCRdb has only the in-frame clones, and not every one. The table records tens of thousands of clones, approximately 80% of them present only once. Single viable CD3+CD4+CD8-CD45RO+ cells were sorted as the memory CD4+ T cells. The sequencing input was memory CD4+ T cells from blood. These receptors originate from an adult in good health and CMV-seronegative.

This CDR3 reads CASSSGTAIKAFF. CDR3 coding DNA: TGTGCCAGCAGTTCAGGGACGGCTATCAAAGCTTTCTTT. The chain couples TRBV6-5 to TRBJ1-1; D is possibly TRBD1 (5 bases). This CDR3 is built from 13 residues. The germline V gene has CDR1 MNHEY and CDR2 SVGAGI. V was trimmed by 4 bases and J by 9 bases, leaving 15 bases between them.

The rearrangement links TRBV5-1 to TRBJ2-2; D possibly uses TRBD1 or TRBD2 (6 bases each). In germline, CDR1 is SGHRS, CDR2 YFSETQ. V was clipped by 3 bases and J by 6 bases, with 15 bases between them. The CDR3 runs to 15 residues. The CDR3, as DNA: TGCGCCAGCAGCTCGACTAGGGGGAAGTCCGGGGAGCTGTTTTTT. Translation gives CASSSTRGKSGELFF.

The gene calls are TRBV18 and TRBJ1-2; weak D call: TRBD1 (6 bases). The germline V gene encodes CDR1 KGHSH and CDR2 LQKENI. The V and J ends lost 0 bases and 3 bases respectively, with 14 bases between them. The CDR3 runs to 16 residues. The CDR3 sequence: CASSPPELQGYYGYTF. Written as DNA, the CDR3 is TGTGCCAGCTCACCACCGGAACTACAGGGATACTATGGCTACACCTTC. Full variable domain (outside the CDR3, taken from reference TRBV18 and TRBJ1-2): NAGVMQNPRHLVRRRGQEARLRCSPMKGHSHVYWYRQLPEEGLKFMVYLQKENIIDESGMPKERFSAEFPKEGPSILRIQQVVRGDSAAYFCASSPPELQGYYGYTFGSGTRLTVV.

The chain links TRBV20-1 to TRBJ1-2; D gene uncertain. V shed 7 bases and J shed 7 bases, with 7 bases lying between them. This CDR3 spans 9 amino acids. The V gene's germline CDR1 is DFQATT and CDR2 SNEGSKA (reference sequence). CDR3 sequence (DNA): TGCAGTGTAAGCAGTGGCTACACCTTC. It specifies CSVSSGYTF.

The chain recombines TRBV4-2 with TRBJ1-2, with D perhaps TRBD1 (5 bases). The CDR3 covers 14 residues. In germline, CDR1 is LGHNA, CDR2 YNFKEQ. With 1 base removed from V and 4 bases from J, the gap between germline ends came to 10 bases. CDR3 DNA sequence: TGTGCCAGCAGCCAAGCCCGGGACGGCTATGGCTACACCTTC. This gives the protein CASSQARDGYGYTF.

The V gene is TRBV19, the J gene TRBJ2-1; 14 bases map to TRBD2. The ends lost 6 bases at V and 8 bases at J; junction bases unmatched: 3. There are 14 residues in the CDR3. Germline V gene data show CDR1 as LNHDA and CDR2 as SQIVND (reference sequence). This CDR3 reads CASRTSGRADEQFF. CDR3 sequence (DNA): TGTGCCAGTAGGACTAGCGGGAGGGCCGATGAGCAGTTCTTC.

The genes are TRBV23-1 and TRBJ2-7, with 7 bases lining up with TRBD2. TRBV23-1 is annotated as an ORF whose role is uncertain. Unmatched junction bases numbered 7, after V lost 2 bases and J lost 6 bases. This CDR3 region has 14 residues. The chain's CDR3 is CASSQAGVDCEQYF. Written as DNA, the CDR3 is TGCGCCAGCAGTCAAGCGGGGGTAGACTGCGAGCAGTACTTC.

This chain joins TRBV18 and TRBJ2-1, with 10 nucleotides matching TRBD1. CDR1 is KGHSH and CDR2 is LQKENI in the germline V gene. Trimming at V came to 3 bases and at J to 7 bases, leaving 9 bases not matched to a gene. This CDR3 spans 16 amino acids. This chain's CDR3 is CASSPSAGQGLNEQFF. The CDR3 nucleotides read TGTGCCAGCTCACCCTCCGCGGGACAGGGGTTGAATGAGCAGTTCTTC. Looking up the rest from reference TRBV18 and TRBJ2-1 gives the full variable domain: NAGVMQNPRHLVRRRGQEARLRCSPMKGHSHVYWYRQLPEEGLKFMVYLQKENIIDESGMPKERFSAEFPKEGPSILRIQQVVRGDSAAYFCASSPSAGQGLNEQFFGPGTRLTVL.

This clone has a handful of counts. The chain employs TRBV4-2 and TRBJ2-1, with 7 positions matching TRBD2. Germline CDR1 is LGHNA and CDR2 is YNFKEQ. V lost 7 bases, J lost 0 bases, and 12 bases stayed unmatched. This CDR3 comprises 17 residues. DNA for the CDR3: TGTGCCAGCACCCCCGGGGGGAGATGGGGCTCCTACAATGAGCAGTTCTTC. Protein: CASTPGGRWGSYNEQFF.

This clone turned up a few times. This rearrangement joins TRBV5-4 to TRBJ2-5, with D tentatively TRBD1 or TRBD2 (5 bases each). This CDR3 spans 13 amino acids. CDR1 and CDR2 (germline): SGHNT, YYREEE (reference sequence). Trimming pared 4 bases from V and 8 bases from J, leaving 15 bases between. CDR3 DNA: TGTGCCAGCAGCCCACCCACAGGACTCACCCAGTACTTC. It encodes CASSPPTGLTQYF.

The count of this clone is one. The V call is TRBV10-1, the J call TRBJ2-5, with D perhaps matching TRBD1 (5 bases). Germline CDR1 is WNHNN and CDR2 is SYGVQD (reference sequence). V lost 0 bases, J lost 2 bases, and 10 bases lay in between. This CDR3 is 15 amino acids long. The CDR3 reads CASSESNRPQETQYF. The CDR3 region has the DNA TGCGCCAGCAGTGAGTCGAACAGGCCTCAAGAGACCCAGTACTTC.

The V gene is TRBV25-1, the J gene TRBJ1-4; TRBD1 is a possible D gene (5 bases). Germline assignment: CDR1 MGHDK and CDR2 SYGVNS. The CDR3 has 14 residues. The V gene lost 6 bases and the J gene lost 4 bases, with 12 bases spanning the gap. The CDR3 reads CASSPGLLNEKLFF. The CDR3 nucleotides read TGTGCCAGCAGCCCGGGACTGCTTAATGAAAAACTGTTTTTT. Full variable domain (missing parts from reference TRBV25-1 and TRBJ1-4): EADIYQTPRYLVIGTGKKITLECSQTMGHDKMYWYQQDPGMELHLIHYSYGVNSTEKGDLSSESTVSRIRTEHFPLTLESARPSHTSQYLCASSPGLLNEKLFFGSGTQLSVL.

The genes are TRBV7-2 and TRBJ2-5; 7 positions match TRBD1. The CDR3 contains 15 residues. The V gene end was trimmed by 1 base and the J gene end by 2 bases; junction bases not matched to a gene: 4. Germline V gene lookup returns CDR1 SGHTA and CDR2 FQGNSA. The CDR3 coding sequence is TGTGCCAGCAGCTTAGAGACAGGGCAGCAAGAGACCCAGTACTTC. Its protein product is CASSLETGQQETQYF.

The J gene is TRBJ1-1, the V gene TRBV4-2; D gene ambiguous. The V end was cut by 1 base, the J end by 0 bases, with 9 bases between. The CDR3 is 15 amino acids. Germline V gives CDR1 LGHNA, CDR2 YNFKEQ. As DNA, the CDR3 is TGTGCCAGCAGCCAAGTAGGAGTTATGAACACTGAAGCTTTCTTT. It encodes CASSQVGVMNTEAFF.

This clone was detected only a few times. The V call is TRBV29-1, the J call TRBJ1-1; maybe TRBD1 (6 bases). Germline CDR1 reads SQVTM; CDR2 reads ANQGSEA. The CDR3 has 12 amino acids. V dropped 7 bases and J dropped 8 bases, with 17 bases sitting between them. The CDR3 loop reads CSANSQGREAFF. The CDR3 bases are TGCAGCGCCAACTCACAGGGACGAGAAGCTTTCTTT. Combining the CDR3 with reference TRBV29-1 and TRBJ1-1 gives the whole variable domain SAVISQKPSRDICQRGTSLTIQCQVDSQVTMMFWYRQQPGQSLTLIATANQGSEATYESGFVIDKFPISRPNLTFSTLTVSNMSPEDSSIYLCSANSQGREAFFGQGTRLTVV.

CDR3 sequence: CASRAGVFTDTQYF. CDR3 nucleotides: TGTGCCAGCAGGGCGGGAGTGTTCACAGATACGCAGTATTTT. The J gene is TRBJ2-3, the V gene TRBV5-5; 7 bases fit TRBD2. Trimming removed 5 bases from V and 2 bases from J; junction bases left unmatched: 5. CDR1 is SGHKS and CDR2 is YYEKEE in the germline V gene (reference sequence). This CDR3 comprises 14 residues.

This chain links TRBV19 with TRBJ1-5; 9 positions agree with TRBD1. This CDR3 has 16 amino acids. The ends lost 5 bases at V and 1 base at J; junction bases unmatched: 6. CDR1 is LNHDA, CDR2 SQIVND, per germline (reference sequence). CDR3 in DNA: TGTGCCAGTAGTCTTCAGACAGGGGGGAGCAATCAGCCCCAGCATTTT. Amino acid sequence: CASSLQTGGSNQPQHF.

The chain combines TRBV11-2 with TRBJ2-4, with 8 bases identical to TRBD2. Germline assignment: CDR1 SGHAT and CDR2 FQNNGV. With V trimmed by 5 bases and J by 8 bases, 5 bases remained unmatched. The CDR3 consists of 13 residues. The CDR3 here is CASSRGGGDIQYF. CDR3 sequence (DNA): TGTGCCAGCAGCCGGGGGGGAGGGGACATTCAGTACTTC.

CDR3 in amino acids: CASSTGAGTQETQYF. CDR3 nucleotide sequence: TGCGCCAGCAGCACTGGGGCAGGAACCCAAGAGACCCAGTACTTC. This sequence joins TRBV5-1 and TRBJ2-5, with D possibly TRBD1 on 5 matching bases. V lost 4 bases and J 1 base, leaving 14 bases between the germline ends. Germline V gene lookup returns CDR1 SGHRS and CDR2 YFSETQ. CDR3 length: 15 residues. The full variable domain, its missing parts supplied by reference TRBV5-1 and TRBJ2-5, is KAGVTQTPRYLIKTRGQQVTLSCSPISGHRSVSWYQQTPGQGLQFLFEYFSETQRNKGNFPGRFSGRQFSNSRSEMNVSTLELGDSALYLCASSTGAGTQETQYFGPGTRLLVL.

The chain couples TRBV7-9 to TRBJ1-1, with a weak D call TRBD1 (6 bases). The CDR3 sequence is 15 residues long. Germline CDR1 and CDR2: SEHNR and FQNEAQ (reference sequence). Deletions cut 11 bases from V and 0 bases from J, with 19 bases between. For the CDR3, the DNA is TGTGCCGTCGAGTTGGGCGGGGGCATGAACACTGAAGCTTTCTTT. Translated, it gives CAVELGGGMNTEAFF.

The J gene is TRBJ2-7, the V gene TRBV19, with 9 bases fitting TRBD2. Germline V gene sequence: CDR1 LNHDA, CDR2 SQIVND (reference sequence). The V gene end was trimmed by 6 bases and the J gene end by 3 bases; junction bases not matched to a gene: 9. CDR3 length: 15 residues. CDR3 protein: CASRLRGGRGYEQYF. The CDR3 DNA reads TGTGCCAGTAGGCTGCGGGGGGGCAGGGGCTACGAGCAGTACTTC.

The rearrangement uses TRBV6-5 and TRBJ1-2, with D possibly matching TRBD1 (6 bases). Germline CDR1 MNHEY, CDR2 SVGAGI. Deletions cut 5 bases from V and 6 bases from J, with 16 bases between. The CDR3 has 14 residues. In DNA, the CDR3 is TGTGCCAGCAGTACCCGCGGGGGCCTGAATGGCTACACCTTC. Amino acid sequence: CASSTRGGLNGYTF.

This chain uses TRBV11-2 with TRBJ2-7; 7 positions agree with TRBD1. V was pared by 5 bases and J by 2 bases, with 18 bases of the junction left unmatched. Germline V gene lookup returns CDR1 SGHAT and CDR2 FQNNGV. This CDR3 is built from 18 residues. The CDR3 reads CASSPISRGRDRTYEQYF. The CDR3 DNA reads as TGTGCCAGCAGCCCGATTAGCAGGGGTAGGGACAGAACCTACGAGCAGTACTTC.

The chain carries TRBV18 and TRBJ2-3, with D tentatively TRBD1 or TRBD2 (5 bases each). The CDR3 runs 15 residues. With 3 bases removed from V and 2 bases from J, the gap between germline ends came to 12 bases. CDR1 and CDR2 (germline): KGHSH, LQKENI. The CDR3, as DNA: TGTGCCAGCTCACCGGGGGAAGGGAACACAGATACGCAGTATTTT. Translating it yields CASSPGEGNTDTQYF.

A single count supports this clone. The CDR3 protein is CASSTSGMLETQYF. CDR3 DNA: TGTGCCAGCAGTACAAGCGGGATGTTAGAGACCCAGTACTTC. The chain has TRBV11-1 and TRBJ2-5; 7 nucleotides agree with TRBD2. This CDR3 contains 14 residues. After removal of 6 bases from V and 4 bases from J, the junction contained 8 bases not matched to a gene. Germline CDR1 SGHAT, CDR2 FQDESV (reference sequence).

The CDR3 bases are TGTGCCAGCAAAATTGAGAGCTCCTATAATTCACCCCTCCACTTT. Its translation: CASKIESSYNSPLHF. The V and J genes are TRBV2 and TRBJ1-6, with D hard to call. CDR1 and CDR2 (germline): SNHLY, FYNNEI. V lost 7 bases and J lost 0, with 10 bases in between. The CDR3 is 15 residues long.

V is TRBV7-2 and J is TRBJ2-3, with 11 bases lining up with TRBD2. J was trimmed by 9 bases and V by 5 bases; bases with no gene match: 19. Germline V gives CDR1 SGHTA, CDR2 FQGNSA. The CDR3 totals 18 residues. The CDR3 DNA is TGTGCCAGCAGCAGCCAGAGCGGACTAGCGGGTGCAGCGGGGACGCAGTATTTT. Protein sequence: CASSSQSGLAGAAGTQYF.